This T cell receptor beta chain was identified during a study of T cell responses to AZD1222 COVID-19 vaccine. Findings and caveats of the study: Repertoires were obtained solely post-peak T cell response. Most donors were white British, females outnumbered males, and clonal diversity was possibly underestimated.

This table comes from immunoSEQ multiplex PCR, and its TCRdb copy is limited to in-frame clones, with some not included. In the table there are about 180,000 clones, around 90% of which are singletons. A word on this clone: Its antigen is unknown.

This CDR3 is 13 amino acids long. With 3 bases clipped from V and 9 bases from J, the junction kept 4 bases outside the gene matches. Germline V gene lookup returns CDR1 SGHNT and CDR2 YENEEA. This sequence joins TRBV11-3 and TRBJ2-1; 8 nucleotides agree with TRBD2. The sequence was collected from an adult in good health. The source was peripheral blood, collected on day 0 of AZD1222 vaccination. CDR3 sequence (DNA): TGTGCCAGCAGCTTGGGACTAGGTACTGAGCAGTTCTTC. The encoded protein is CASSLGLGTEQFF.